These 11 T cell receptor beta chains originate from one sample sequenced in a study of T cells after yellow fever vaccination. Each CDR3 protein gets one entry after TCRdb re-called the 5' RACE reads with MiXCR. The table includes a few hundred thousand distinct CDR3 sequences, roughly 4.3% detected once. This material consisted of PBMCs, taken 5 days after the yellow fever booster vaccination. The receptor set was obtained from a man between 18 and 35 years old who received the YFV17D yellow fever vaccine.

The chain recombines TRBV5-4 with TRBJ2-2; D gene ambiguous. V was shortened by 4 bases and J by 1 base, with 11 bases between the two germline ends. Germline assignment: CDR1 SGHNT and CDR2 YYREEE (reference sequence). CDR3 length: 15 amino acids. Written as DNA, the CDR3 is TGTGCCAGCAGCCAGTCCCGGAAGAACACCGGGGAGCTGTTTTTT. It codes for CASSQSRKNTGELFF.

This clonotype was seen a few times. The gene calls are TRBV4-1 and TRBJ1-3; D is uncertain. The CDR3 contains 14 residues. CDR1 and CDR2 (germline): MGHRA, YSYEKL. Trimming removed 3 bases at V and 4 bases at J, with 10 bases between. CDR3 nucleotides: TGCGCCAGCAGCCAGACCGCCCAGGGAAACACCATATATTTT. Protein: CASSQTAQGNTIYF.

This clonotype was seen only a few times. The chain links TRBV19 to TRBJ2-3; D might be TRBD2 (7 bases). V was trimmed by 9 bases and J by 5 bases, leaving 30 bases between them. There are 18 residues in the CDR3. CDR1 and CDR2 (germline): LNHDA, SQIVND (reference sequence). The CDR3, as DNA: TGTGCCAGCAGCCCCTCTCCGGTGTACGGGGGGCTGGTAGATACGCAGTATTTT. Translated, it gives CASSPSPVYGGLVDTQYF.

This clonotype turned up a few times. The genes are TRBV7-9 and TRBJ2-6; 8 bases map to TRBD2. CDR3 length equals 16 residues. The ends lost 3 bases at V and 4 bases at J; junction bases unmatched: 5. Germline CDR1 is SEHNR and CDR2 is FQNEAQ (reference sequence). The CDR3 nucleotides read TGTGCCAGCAGCTTCGGGGGGGGTTCAGGGGCCAACGTCCTGACTTTC. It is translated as CASSFGGGSGANVLTF.

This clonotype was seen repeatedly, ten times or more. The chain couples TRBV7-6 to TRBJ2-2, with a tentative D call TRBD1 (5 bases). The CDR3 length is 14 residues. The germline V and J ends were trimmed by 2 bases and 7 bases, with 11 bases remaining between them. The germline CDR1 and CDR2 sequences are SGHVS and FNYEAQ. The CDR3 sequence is CASSLKGALGELFF. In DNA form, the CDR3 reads TGTGCCAGCAGCTTAAAAGGGGCGCTCGGGGAGCTGTTTTTT.

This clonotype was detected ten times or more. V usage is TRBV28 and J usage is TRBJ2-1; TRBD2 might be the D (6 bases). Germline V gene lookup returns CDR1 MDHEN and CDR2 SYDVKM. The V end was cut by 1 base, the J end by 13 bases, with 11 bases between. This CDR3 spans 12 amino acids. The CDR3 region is CASSLSGTYQFF. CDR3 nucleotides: TGTGCCAGCAGTTTATCGGGGACTTACCAGTTCTTC.

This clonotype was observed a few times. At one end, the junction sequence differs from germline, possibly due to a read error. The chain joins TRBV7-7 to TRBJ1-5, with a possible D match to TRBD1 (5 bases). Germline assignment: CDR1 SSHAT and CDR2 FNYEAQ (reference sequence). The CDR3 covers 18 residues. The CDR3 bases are TGTGCTAGCAGCTTAGTAGGGACGGAGGGGTATAGCAATCAGCCCCAGCATTTT. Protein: CASSLVGTEGYSNQPQHF.

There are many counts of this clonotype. The DNA for the CDR3 is TGTGCCAGCAGCGCCGTACTAGCGGGGGGCACAGAGAGCTCCTACAATGAGCAGTTCTTC. Translated, it gives CASSAVLAGGTESSYNEQFF. V gene TRBV3-1 combines with J gene TRBJ2-1; 12 bases are a match to TRBD2. In germline, CDR1 is LGHDT, CDR2 YNNKEL (reference sequence). This CDR3 is 20 amino acids long. The ends lost 5 bases at V and 0 bases at J; junction bases unmatched: 14.

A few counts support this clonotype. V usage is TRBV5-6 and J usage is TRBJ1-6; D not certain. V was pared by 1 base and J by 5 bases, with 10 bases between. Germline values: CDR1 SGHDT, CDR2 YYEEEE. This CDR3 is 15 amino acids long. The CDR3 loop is CASSLLGPNNSPLHF. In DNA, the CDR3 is TGTGCCAGCAGCTTGTTGGGTCCGAATAATTCACCCCTCCACTTT.

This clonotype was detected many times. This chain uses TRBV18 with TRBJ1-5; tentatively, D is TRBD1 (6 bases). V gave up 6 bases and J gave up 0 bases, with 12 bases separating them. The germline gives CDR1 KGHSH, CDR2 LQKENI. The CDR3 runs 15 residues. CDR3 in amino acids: CASSPTGISNQPQHF. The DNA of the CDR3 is TGTGCCAGCTCGCCAACAGGGATTAGCAATCAGCCCCAGCATTTT.

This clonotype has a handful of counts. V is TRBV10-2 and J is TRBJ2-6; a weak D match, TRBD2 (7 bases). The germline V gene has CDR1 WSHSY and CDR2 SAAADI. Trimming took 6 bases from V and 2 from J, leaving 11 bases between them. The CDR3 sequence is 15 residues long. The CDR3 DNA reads TGCGCCAGCAGGAAGGGGGGGGCTGGGGCCAACGTCCTGACTTTC. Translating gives CASRKGGAGANVLTF.